The sequence of this T cell receptor beta chain was determined in a study of shared clonotypes between healthy human individuals. Whole-study context: Three CD4 naive, three CD4 memory, two CD8 naive and one CD8 memory plate were used per donor.

Germline CDR1 and CDR2: SGHRS and YFSETQ. Trimming at V came to 4 bases and at J to 5 bases, leaving 9 bases not matched to a gene. There are 15 residues in the CDR3. The protocol was immunoSEQ multiplex PCR, while the TCRdb copy is restricted to in-frame clones and leaves out a portion. This table holds 2 million to 3 million clones, under 95% found once. The sequence came from a man in his late teens or twenties in good health. Some clones in this sample may be carry-over from other donors' samples. This chain joins TRBV5-1 and TRBJ1-5; 7 bases fit TRBD1. Sequencing was done on a sample of naive CD4+ T cells from PBMCs. Specified subset: CD45RA+ positively selected. The CDR3 sequence is CASSPGTVLDQPQHF. In DNA, the CDR3 is TGCGCCAGCAGCCCAGGGACAGTGTTGGATCAGCCCCAGCATTTT.